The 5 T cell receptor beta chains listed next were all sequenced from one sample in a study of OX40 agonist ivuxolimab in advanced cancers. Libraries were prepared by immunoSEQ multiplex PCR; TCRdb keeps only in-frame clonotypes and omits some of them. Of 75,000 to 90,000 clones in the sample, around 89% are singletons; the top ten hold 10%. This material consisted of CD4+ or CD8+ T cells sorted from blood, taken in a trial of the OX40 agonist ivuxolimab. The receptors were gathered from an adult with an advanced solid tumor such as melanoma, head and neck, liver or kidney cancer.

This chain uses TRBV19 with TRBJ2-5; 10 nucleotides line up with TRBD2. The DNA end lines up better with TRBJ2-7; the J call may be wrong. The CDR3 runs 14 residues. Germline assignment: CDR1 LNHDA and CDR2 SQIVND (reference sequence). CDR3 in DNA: TGTGCCACAAAGCCTAGCGGGAGCTCCTACGAGCAGTACTTC. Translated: CATKPSGSSYEQYF.

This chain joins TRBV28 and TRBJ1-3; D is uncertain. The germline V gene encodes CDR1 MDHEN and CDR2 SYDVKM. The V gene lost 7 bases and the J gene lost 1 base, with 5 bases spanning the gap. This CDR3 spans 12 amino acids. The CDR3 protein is CASTRSGNTIYF. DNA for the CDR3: TGTGCCAGCACGAGATCTGGAAACACCATATATTTT. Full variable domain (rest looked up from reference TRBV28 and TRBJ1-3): DVKVTQSSRYLVKRTGEKVFLECVQDMDHENMFWYRQDPGLGLRLIYFSYDVKMKEKGDIPEGYSVSREKKERFSLILESASTNQTSMYLCASTRSGNTIYFGEGSWLTVV.

CDR3 region: CASRRTSGGPRGELFF. DNA for the CDR3: TGTGCCAGCAGGCGGACTAGCGGGGGGCCCAGGGGGGAGCTGTTTTTT. The chain links TRBV27 to TRBJ2-2; 14 positions match TRBD2. The CDR3 is 16 amino acids. Looked up from germline, CDR1 is MNHEY and CDR2 is SMNVEV (reference sequence). With 6 bases clipped from V and 8 bases from J, the junction kept 8 bases outside the gene matches.

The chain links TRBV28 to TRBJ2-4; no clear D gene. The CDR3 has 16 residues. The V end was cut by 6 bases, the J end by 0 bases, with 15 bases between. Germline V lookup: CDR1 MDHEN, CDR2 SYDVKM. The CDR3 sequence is CASSPGAFLAKNIQYF. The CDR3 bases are TGTGCCAGCAGCCCAGGCGCGTTTCTAGCCAAAAACATTCAGTACTTC.

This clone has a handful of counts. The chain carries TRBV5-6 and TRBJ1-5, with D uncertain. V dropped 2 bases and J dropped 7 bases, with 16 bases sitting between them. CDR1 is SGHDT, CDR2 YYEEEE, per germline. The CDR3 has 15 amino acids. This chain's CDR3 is CASSFGYRPKQPQHF. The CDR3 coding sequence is TGTGCCAGCAGCTTTGGGTACAGACCAAAACAGCCCCAGCATTTT.